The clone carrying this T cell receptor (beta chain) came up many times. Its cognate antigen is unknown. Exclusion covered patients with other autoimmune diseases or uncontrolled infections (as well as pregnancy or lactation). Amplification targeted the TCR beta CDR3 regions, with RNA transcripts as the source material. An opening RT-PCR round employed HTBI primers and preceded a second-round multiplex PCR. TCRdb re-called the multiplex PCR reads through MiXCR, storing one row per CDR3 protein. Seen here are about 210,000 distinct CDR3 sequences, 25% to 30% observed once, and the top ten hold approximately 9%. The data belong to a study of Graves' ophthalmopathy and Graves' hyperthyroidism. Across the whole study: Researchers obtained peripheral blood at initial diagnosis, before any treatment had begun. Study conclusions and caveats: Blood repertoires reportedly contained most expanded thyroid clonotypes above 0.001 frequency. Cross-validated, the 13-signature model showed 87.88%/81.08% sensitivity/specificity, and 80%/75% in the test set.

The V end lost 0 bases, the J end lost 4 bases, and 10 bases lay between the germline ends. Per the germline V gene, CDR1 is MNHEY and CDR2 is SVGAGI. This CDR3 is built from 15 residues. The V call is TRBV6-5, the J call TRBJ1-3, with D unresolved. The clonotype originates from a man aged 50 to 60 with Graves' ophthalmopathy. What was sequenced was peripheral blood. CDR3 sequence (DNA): TGTGCCAGCAGTTACTCGCAGGATTCCGGAAACACCATATATTTT. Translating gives CASSYSQDSGNTIYF.